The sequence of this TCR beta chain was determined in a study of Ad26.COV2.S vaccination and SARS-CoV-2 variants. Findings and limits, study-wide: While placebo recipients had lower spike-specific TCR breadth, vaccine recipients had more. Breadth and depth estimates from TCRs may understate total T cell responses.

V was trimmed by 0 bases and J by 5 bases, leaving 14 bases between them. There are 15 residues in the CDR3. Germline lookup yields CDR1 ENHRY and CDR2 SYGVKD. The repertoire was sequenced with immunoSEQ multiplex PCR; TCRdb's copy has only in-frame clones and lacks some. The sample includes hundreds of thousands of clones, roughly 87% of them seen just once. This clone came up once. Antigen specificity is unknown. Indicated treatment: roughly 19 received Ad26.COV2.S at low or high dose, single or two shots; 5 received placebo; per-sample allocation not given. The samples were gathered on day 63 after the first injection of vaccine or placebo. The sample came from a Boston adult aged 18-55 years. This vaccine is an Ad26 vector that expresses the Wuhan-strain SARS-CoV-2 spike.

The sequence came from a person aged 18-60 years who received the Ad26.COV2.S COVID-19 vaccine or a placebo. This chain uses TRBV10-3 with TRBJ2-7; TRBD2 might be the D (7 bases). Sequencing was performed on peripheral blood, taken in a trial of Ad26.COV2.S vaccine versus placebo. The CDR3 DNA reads TGTGCCATCAGTGAGTCGACCGGGGGGCCGAACGAGCAGTACTTC. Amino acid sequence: CAISESTGGPNEQYF.